This TCR beta chain was captured by sequencing in a study of CD4 T cells in relation to SARS-CoV-2 and coronaviruses (dated by TCRdb to the early 2020s). With regard to the full study: In the ViraFEST assay, PBMCs were grown with antigen for 10 days, and TCR beta CDR3s were then sequenced to identify antigen-specific clonal expansions. Shared crossreactive spike epitopes were mapped to their HLA restriction using patient-derived lymphoblastoid cell lines. The approximately 12 convalescent patients included 8 males and 4 females; two subjects were Hispanic. Samples from three pre-COVID donors and the naive versus memory experiments were sequenced with the Adaptive Biotechnologies TCR-sequencing kit; other data were Illumina-based. Across all 12 patients in the convalescent cohort, the median age was 38.5 years, with a range of about 20 to 80 years. For other donors in the study, expansion assays were sequenced with a different, Illumina-based TCR-beta assay. Memory CD4+ T cell crossreactivity between SARS-CoV-2 and common cold coronavirus spike proteins was assessed at the TCR clonotype level in the study. Study-wide conclusions, independent of this receptor: In around three fifths of donors, memory CD4+ clonotypes turned up that crossrecognized SARS-CoV-2 and at least one common cold coronavirus spike. Pre-pandemic and post-infection samples were not both contributed by any donor, so tracing of the source of pre-existing responses was limited. Naive versus memory sequencing indicated that memory recall responses, rather than primary responses primed during culture, are detected by the assay. Crossreactive clones showed significantly weaker SARS-CoV-2-driven expansion than monoreactive clones, consistent with antigenic imprinting. Small numbers of patients and of tested TCRs limited the study. Crossreactivity analysis centred on spike protein, so crossreactivity against other viral proteins was not assessed.

CEF-cultured naive and memory CD4+ T cell DNA received survey-level immunoSEQ TCR-beta sequencing. Per the authors' processing: During preprocessing, nonproductive sequences were removed, as were CDR3s that did not start with C, did not end with F or W, or were shorter than 7 amino acids. Antigen-specific clonotypes were called with the MANAFEST web app on the basis of expansion relative to the reference and to other culture wells. A clone was considered positive if the clone showed significant expansion compared with the reference culture in 2 of 3 replicate wells at an FDR below 0.05. For a clone to be considered positive, significant expansion relative to all other tandem wells and an odds ratio above 5 were also required. Cultured and uncultured naive and memory CD4+ repertoires were searched for previously identified spike- and CEF-reactive CDR3s. After three terminal residues were trimmed from each end, CDR3 homology was quantified as pairwise Levenshtein distance using the stringdist R package. TCRdb stores this immuneACCESS table with in-frame sequences only. Part of the clones is absent; in the studies checked, under half of the shortfall reflects unresolved V genes, and no reason is known for the rest. V and J calls and clone size are given by that table; D and trimming were obtained from the DNA. This sample gives tens of thousands of clones in total; under 90% of them show up just once. The top ten clones comprise roughly 1.2% of the sample.

This clone was picked up one time. Its recognized antigen is unknown. Base quality data are lacking; no much larger clone is found one base away. Trimming takes 2 bases from V and 7 bases from J, and the germline ends sit 8 bases apart. The cysteine opens and the phenylalanine closes a CDR3 of 13 amino acids. Of all the DNA, just the CDR3 is kept, 39 bases in frame from base 1. As encoded in the germline V gene, CDR1 is MRHNA while CDR2 is SNTAGT. Naive and memory CD4+ T cells were separated from cryopreserved PBMCs by first enriching for CD4 and then performing EasySep naive CD4+ T cell enrichment. For about eleven days, sorted naive or memory CD4+ T cells (roughly 110,000) were cultured at a 1:1 ratio with T cell-depleted PBMCs and CEF peptides. Triplicate replicate wells were generally used for each peptide culture condition. Ficoll-Paque PLUS gradient centrifugation was used to isolate PBMCs from leukapheresis product or whole blood. PBMCs were either cryopreserved at -140°C or used fresh in the expansion assay. The QIAamp Micro DNA Kit was used to extract genomic DNA from the CD4+ T cells.

The chain is encoded by TRBV6-4 joined to TRBJ2-2; the D gene cannot be named for sure. The sequence was collected from an adult with COVID-19. The sample taken for sequencing was naive CD4+ T cells from PBMCs, cultured in vitro. What the cell subset or site label conveys for this sample: naive CD4+ T cells isolated by negative enrichment. The CDR3 sequence is CASSDLGVGELFF. The nucleotide sequence is TGTGCCAGCAGTGACCTGGGTGTCGGGGAGCTGTTTTTT.